A single sample is the source of the 20 T cell receptor beta chains below, sequenced in a study of regulatory T cells in long-lasting Graves disease. This sample's time point: newly diagnosed GD, antithyroid drugs for less than 3 months. From RNA extracted from PBMCs, the TCR library was made. Construction of the TCR beta libraries employed iRepertoire HTBI primers in conjunction with Arm-PCR of CDR3 regions. TCRdb fed the multiplex PCR reads into MiXCR, producing one record per CDR3 protein. This table holds hundreds of thousands of distinct CDR3 sequences, over 15% found once. This sample also appeared in a second study, on T cells in Graves' hyperthyroidism and ophthalmopathy.

The sequencing used peripheral blood mononuclear cells (PBMCs), collected at new diagnosis, from a patient treated with antithyroid drugs. These receptor sequences come from a middle-aged man with Graves disease.

The table lists this clonotype with a few counts. A read error may account for a junction end that differs from germline. DNA for the CDR3: TGTGTCAGCAGCCTACAGGGATATACGCAGTATTTT. This encodes CVSSLQGYTQYF. The chain has TRBV11-3 and TRBJ2-3; TRBD1 is a possible D gene (6 bases). The V gene's germline CDR1 is SGHNT and CDR2 YENEEA. CDR3 size: 12 residues.

This clonotype was recorded at least ten times. This chain links TRBV6-2 or TRBV6-3 with TRBJ2-7, with TRBD2 identical over 9 bases. Unmatched junction bases numbered 12, after V lost 2 bases and J lost 1 base. Germline V gene data show CDR1 as MNHEY and CDR2 as SVGEGT. This CDR3 has 18 amino acids. DNA for the CDR3: TGTGCCAGCAGTTACAGGGCCGGGCTAGCGGGGATTTCCTACGAGCAGTACTTC. As protein: CASSYRAGLAGISYEQYF.

This chain connects TRBV3-1 to TRBJ1-1; a possible D gene is TRBD1 (6 bases). V lost 0 bases and J lost 3, with 17 bases in between. Germline V lookup: CDR1 LGHDT, CDR2 YNNKEL (reference sequence). The CDR3 extends over 17 amino acids. The CDR3 spells CASSQDRLQRGDTEAFF. The CDR3 region has the DNA TGTGCCAGCAGCCAAGATCGTTTGCAGAGGGGGGACACTGAAGCTTTCTTT. The entire variable domain, with the rest obtained from reference TRBV3-1 and TRBJ1-1, is as follows: DTAVSQTPKYLVTQMGNDKSIKCEQNLGHDTMYWYKQDSKKFLKIMFSYNNKELIINETVPNRFSPKSPDKAHLNLHINSLELGDSAVYFCASSQDRLQRGDTEAFFGQGTRLTVV.

In this sample, this clonotype turned up many times. CDR3 amino acids: CASSPRGGSLNTEAFF. The CDR3 DNA reads TGTGCCAGCTCACCACGGGGAGGGAGTTTAAACACTGAAGCTTTCTTT. The gene calls are TRBV18 and TRBJ1-1, with D unclear. The germline gives CDR1 KGHSH, CDR2 LQKENI. V lost 1 base, J lost 2 bases, and 14 bases lay in between. This CDR3 has 16 amino acids.

There are a few counts of this clonotype. The chain couples TRBV7-9 to TRBJ2-2, with 9 bases identical to TRBD1. The trim removed 5 bases at V and 3 bases at J, leaving 4 bases unmatched. CDR1 SEHNR and CDR2 FQNEAQ come from the germline V gene (reference sequence). The CDR3 is 15 residues long. CDR3 nucleotide sequence: TGTGCCAGCAGCATCCGACAGGGGGACACCGGGGAGCTGTTTTTT. This encodes CASSIRQGDTGELFF. Looking up the rest from reference TRBV7-9 and TRBJ2-2 gives the full variable domain: DTGVSQNPRHKITKRGQNVTFRCDPISEHNRLYWYRQTLGQGPEFLTYFQNEAQLEKSRLLSDRFSAERPKGSFSTLEIQRTEQGDSAMYLCASSIRQGDTGELFFGEGSRLTVL.

This clonotype showed up just a few times. The rearrangement uses TRBV6-2 or TRBV6-3 and TRBJ1-5; D is uncertain. CDR3 size: 15 residues. Germline CDR1 is MNHEY and CDR2 is SVGEGT. Trimming removed 2 bases at V and 3 bases at J, with 11 bases between. The CDR3 region has the DNA TGTGCCAGCAGTTACAGGCACATCGTCAATCAGCCCCAGCATTTT. Amino acids: CASSYRHIVNQPQHF.

Notes on this clonotype: A far larger clone differs by one base, so this is likely a read error. V and J are TRBV28 and TRBJ2-1, with TRBD1 identical over 7 bases. Unmatched junction bases numbered 16, after V lost 7 bases and J lost 10 bases. CDR1 and CDR2 (germline): MDHEN, SYDVKM. This CDR3 has 15 residues. CDR3 region: CASTSRRTGAYEQFF. CDR3 sequence (DNA): TGTGCCAGCACCTCGCGCCGGACAGGAGCCTACGAGCAGTTCTTC.

This clonotype was observed at least ten times. The chain combines TRBV20-1 with TRBJ1-1; D not certain. V was trimmed by 3 bases and J by 0 bases, leaving 8 bases between them. The CDR3 spans 13 residues. Germline assignment: CDR1 DFQATT and CDR2 SNEGSKA (reference sequence). CDR3 in amino acids: CSARPRMNTEAFF. The CDR3 DNA reads TGCAGTGCTAGGCCCAGAATGAACACTGAAGCTTTCTTT.

Of note for this clonotype: A far larger clone differs by one base, so this is likely a read error. The chain links TRBV24-1 to TRBJ1-1, with 9 bases aligning to TRBD1. Trimming at V came to 8 bases and at J to 1 base, leaving 4 bases not matched to a gene. Per germline, CDR1 KGHDR and CDR2 SFDVKD. CDR3 length: 14 residues. This CDR3 is CATKRGQGNTEAFF. The CDR3 DNA reads as TGTGCCACCAAAAGGGGACAGGGGAACACTGAAGCTTTCTTT.

Ten or more counts support this clonotype. V usage is TRBV2 and J usage is TRBJ2-2; D gene unclear. In germline, CDR1 is SNHLY, CDR2 FYNNEI. This CDR3 has 14 amino acids. The germline V and J ends were trimmed by 0 bases and 2 bases, with 4 bases remaining between them. This chain's CDR3 is CASSEARNTGELFF. CDR3 coding DNA: TGTGCCAGCAGTGAAGCCCGAAACACCGGGGAGCTGTTTTTT.

This clonotype occurred many times. The chain couples TRBV3-1 to TRBJ2-3; 12 bases fit TRBD2. The CDR3 spans 16 residues. The J segment lost 3 bases and the V segment lost 5 bases, leaving 6 bases of the junction unmatched. Per the germline V gene, CDR1 is LGHDT and CDR2 is YNNKEL (reference sequence). In nucleotides, the CDR3 is TGTGCCAGCAGCTTTTCTAGCGGGGGGGCAACAGATACGCAGTATTTT. Its protein product is CASSFSSGGATDTQYF.

The chain is built from TRBV20-1 and TRBJ2-7; 9 nucleotides align to TRBD2. V lost 0 bases to trimming and J lost 2 bases; unmatched junction nucleotides: 5. There are 15 residues in the CDR3. CDR1 and CDR2 (germline): DFQATT, SNEGSKA (reference sequence). The CDR3 protein is CSARDTPSGAYEQYF. The CDR3, as DNA: TGCAGTGCTAGAGATACGCCTAGCGGGGCCTACGAGCAGTACTTC.

The V and J genes are TRBV28 and TRBJ1-2, with 10 bases that match TRBD1. Germline CDR1 is MDHEN and CDR2 is SYDVKM. The CDR3 is made up of 17 amino acids. Germline trimming cut 3 bases from V and 9 bases from J; bases unmatched to any gene: 16. Here the CDR3 DNA reads TGTGCCAGCAGTTTTTTTTCCCCGAGGACAGGGGGGAGAAGCTACACCTTC. Its protein product is CASSFFSPRTGGRSYTF.

Worth noting for this clonotype: A read error may be the cause here, since a much bigger clone is one base away. The V gene is TRBV7-8, the J gene TRBJ1-6; D possibly corresponds to TRBD1 (5 bases). Trimming stripped 0 bases from V and 7 bases from J, with 10 bases between. The CDR3 contains 15 residues. The germline V gene encodes CDR1 SGHVS and CDR2 FQNEAQ. CDR3 coding DNA: TGTGCCAGCAGCTTAGCTGGGACTTGGAATTCACCCCTCCACTTT. Its translation: CASSLAGTWNSPLHF.

The V and J genes are TRBV6-2 or TRBV6-3 and TRBJ2-2; possible D gene TRBD1, 6 bases. The germline CDR1 and CDR2 sequences are MNHEY and SVGEGT. V lost 7 bases and J 1 base, leaving 19 bases between the germline ends. The CDR3 is 17 residues long. The CDR3 bases are TGTGCCAGCAACGCCTCCCCCGGGACATTGAACACCGGGGAGCTGTTTTTT. Protein sequence: CASNASPGTLNTGELFF.

V gene TRBV20-1 combines with J gene TRBJ2-1; D is unclear. The ends were cut back, 0 bases at V and 3 bases at J, with 18 bases in the middle. Germline V lookup: CDR1 DFQATT, CDR2 SNEGSKA (reference sequence). The CDR3 runs to 17 residues. The DNA for the CDR3 is TGCAGTGCTAGAGACGGGCCATCCCTCATTATCTACAATGAGCAGTTCTTC. Its protein is CSARDGPSLIIYNEQFF.

This clonotype was seen ten or more times. The chain combines TRBV12-3 or TRBV12-4 with TRBJ1-2, with D perhaps matching TRBD1 (5 bases). The CDR3 is 13 residues long. V was shortened by 3 bases and J by 5 bases, with 10 bases between the two germline ends. The chain's CDR3 is CASSFVREYGYTF. Written as DNA, the CDR3 is TGTGCCAGCAGTTTTGTCAGGGAATATGGCTACACCTTC.

CDR3 amino acids: CASSVRTSGGDEQFF. The CDR3 DNA sequence: TGTGCCAGCAGCGTAAGGACTAGCGGGGGGGATGAGCAGTTCTTC. The chain employs TRBV9 and TRBJ2-1, with TRBD2 identical over 15 bases. The V and J ends lost 1 base and 8 bases, in that order; junction bases with no gene match: 1. The germline CDR1 and CDR2 sequences are SGDLS and YYNGEE. This CDR3 has 15 amino acids. Combining the CDR3 with reference TRBV9 and TRBJ2-1 gives the whole variable domain DSGVTQTPKHLITATGQRVTLRCSPRSGDLSVYWYQQSLDQGLQFLIQYYNGEERAKGNILERFSAQQFPDLHSELNLSSLELGDSALYFCASSVRTSGGDEQFFGPGTRLTVL.

This clonotype has at least ten counts. The chain couples TRBV11-3 to TRBJ2-3, with a weak D call TRBD2 (5 bases). The germline CDR1 and CDR2 sequences are SGHNT and YENEEA. The V and J ends lost 2 bases and 6 bases respectively, with 12 bases between them. This CDR3 spans 14 amino acids. In DNA form, the CDR3 reads TGTGCCAGCAGCTTAAGTCGGGGTACCGATACGCAGTATTTT. Translated: CASSLSRGTDTQYF.

The sample holds many counts of this clonotype. The rearrangement joins TRBV18 to TRBJ1-6, with D possibly matching TRBD1 (5 bases). Germline V gene lookup returns CDR1 KGHSH and CDR2 LQKENI. Between the trimmed V and J ends, which lost 1 base and 13 bases, there was a span of 14 bases. This CDR3 contains 14 residues. The CDR3 region is CASSPRDGDIPLHF. CDR3 sequence (DNA): TGTGCCAGCTCACCACGGGACGGAGACATCCCCCTCCACTTT.